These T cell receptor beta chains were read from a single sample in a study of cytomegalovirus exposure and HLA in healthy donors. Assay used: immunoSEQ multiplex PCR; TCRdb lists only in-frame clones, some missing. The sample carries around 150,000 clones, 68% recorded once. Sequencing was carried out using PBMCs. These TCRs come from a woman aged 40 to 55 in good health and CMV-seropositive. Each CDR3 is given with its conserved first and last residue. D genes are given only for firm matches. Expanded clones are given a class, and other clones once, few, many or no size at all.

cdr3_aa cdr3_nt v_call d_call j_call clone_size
CASSSPTSGRGRGETQYF TGTGCCAGCAGCTCTCCTACTAGCGGGAGGGGTCGGGGAGAGACCCAGTACTTC TRBV28 TRBD2 TRBJ2-5 NA
CASSPPMTGDTGELFF TGTGCCAGCAGCCCACCGATGACCGGAGACACCGGGGAGCTGTTTTTT TRBV7-9 NA TRBJ2-2 NA
CASSTELYEQYF TGTGCCAGCAGTACGGAGCTCTACGAGCAGTACTTC TRBV25-1 NA TRBJ2-7 few
CASSLRGGNNNEQFF TGCGCCAGCAGCCTACGGGGGGGTAATAACAATGAGCAGTTCTTC TRBV4-1 TRBD2 TRBJ2-1 NA
CASSFGLAGYNEQFF TGTGCCAGCAGCTTCGGACTAGCGGGCTACAATGAGCAGTTCTTC TRBV7-2 TRBD2 TRBJ2-1 NA
CASSVPAITGGELFF TGTGCCAGCAGCGTGCCGGCTATAACGGGCGGGGAGCTGTTTTTT TRBV28 NA TRBJ2-2 NA
CAISEGTLRDGYTF TGTGCCATCAGTGAGGGGACACTTCGGGATGGCTACACCTTC TRBV10-3 NA TRBJ1-2 NA
CASSFPTLGQGANYGYTF TGTGCCAGCAGTTTCCCGACTCTGGGACAGGGGGCGAACTATGGCTACACCTTC TRBV28 TRBD1 TRBJ1-2 once
CSSSLAADTQYF TGTTCCAGCAGCTTAGCAGCGGATACGCAGTATTTT TRBV7-9 NA TRBJ2-3 NA
CASSFRDRGQKLFF TGTGCCAGCAGTTTTAGGGACAGGGGGCAAAAACTGTTTTTT TRBV28 TRBD1 TRBJ1-4 NA
CSSSLGTGYSNQPQHF TGTTCCAGCAGCCTAGGGACAGGCTATAGCAATCAGCCCCAGCATTTT TRBV7-9 TRBD1 TRBJ1-5 NA
CASSQVLVDTGELFF TGCGCCAGCAGCCAAGTATTAGTGGACACCGGGGAGCTGTTTTTT TRBV4-1 NA TRBJ2-2 NA
CASSLGLAGAYEQYF TGTGCCAGCAGCTTGGGACTAGCGGGGGCCTACGAGCAGTACTTC TRBV11-2 TRBD2 TRBJ2-7 NA
CASMAGGSSTDTQYF TGTGCCAGCATGGCGGGGGGGTCTAGCACAGATACGCAGTATTTT TRBV9 TRBD2 TRBJ2-3 NA
CASSPRERANQETQYF TGCGCCAGCAGCCCCAGAGAGCGGGCGAACCAAGAGACCCAGTACTTC TRBV5-1 NA TRBJ2-5 few
CASSILQGANQPQHF TGTGCCAGTAGTATTCTTCAGGGCGCCAATCAGCCCCAGCATTTT TRBV19 NA TRBJ1-5 NA
CASSLVLAGVVDEQFF TGCGCCAGCAGCTTGGTACTAGCGGGAGTGGTCGATGAGCAGTTCTTC TRBV5-1 TRBD2 TRBJ2-1 NA
CASSLLENEQYF TGTGCCAGCAGCTTACTCGAGAACGAGCAGTACTTC TRBV7-9 NA TRBJ2-7 NA
CASSVGDSINYGYTF TGTGCCAGCAGTGTCGGAGACTCAATTAACTATGGCTACACCTTC TRBV2 NA TRBJ1-2 NA
CASSQDSSYNSPLHF TGTGCCAGCTCACAAGATAGCTCCTATAATTCACCCCTCCACTTT TRBV18 NA TRBJ1-6 NA
CASSLITGTEAFF TGTGCCAGCAGCTTAATAACAGGAACTGAAGCTTTCTTT TRBV7-3 NA TRBJ1-1 few
CASSLDGGLSGEQYF TGCGCCAGCAGCTTGGATGGAGGGTTGTCTGGCGAGCAGTACTTC TRBV5-1 NA TRBJ2-7 NA
CASSLLAGADNEQFF TGCGCCAGCAGCTTACTAGCGGGGGCCGATAATGAGCAGTTCTTC TRBV5-1 TRBD2 TRBJ2-1 few
CASSFSTGREQFF TGTGCCAGCAGCTTCTCGACTGGTAGAGAGCAGTTCTTC TRBV7-9 NA TRBJ2-1 NA
CASRTGLAASTDTQYF TGTGCCAGTAGGACCGGACTAGCGGCTAGCACAGATACGCAGTATTTT TRBV19 TRBD2 TRBJ2-3 NA
CAAGISPGGGLEAFF TGTGCCGCGGGGATTTCTCCTGGGGGGGGGCTTGAAGCTTTCTTT TRBV28 NA TRBJ1-1 NA
CASSQAPSGNTDTQYF TGTGCCAGCAGCCAAGCCCCTAGCGGGAACACAGATACGCAGTATTTT TRBV4-2 TRBD2 TRBJ2-3 NA
CASSEQGQWMFF TGTGCCAGCAGTGAACAGGGGCAGTGGATGTTTTTT TRBV2 NA TRBJ1-4 NA
CASSQDLEPEFVSDTQYF TGCGCCAGCAGCCAAGATTTAGAGCCCGAGTTCGTTTCGGATACGCAGTATTTT TRBV4-3 NA TRBJ2-3 few
CATSRDLEGDNRGYTF TGTGCCACCAGCAGAGATCTTGAGGGTGACAATCGCGGCTACACCTTC TRBV15 NA TRBJ1-2 NA
CASSIRQGLIHGYPF TGTGCCAGCAGCATAAGACAGGGGCTAATCCATGGCTACCCCTTC TRBV13 TRBD1 TRBJ1-2 few
CASSSESGGETGELFF TGTGCCAGCAGCTCTGAGAGCGGGGGGGAGACCGGGGAGCTGTTTTTT TRBV9 TRBD2 TRBJ2-2 NA
CASSLAGGAKNIQYF TGTGCCAGCAGCTTGGCGGGGGGGGCCAAAAACATTCAGTACTTC TRBV5-6 TRBD2 TRBJ2-4 NA
CASSLDFLNTGELFF TGTGCCAGCAGCTTGGACTTCCTAAACACCGGGGAGCTGTTTTTT TRBV7-2 NA TRBJ2-2 NA
CASSIDWGGVSTDTQYF TGTGCCAGTAGTATAGATTGGGGCGGGGTGAGCACAGATACGCAGTATTTT TRBV19 NA TRBJ2-3 NA
CASSVADINDEQFF TGTGCCAGCAGCGTAGCGGACATTAACGATGAGCAGTTCTTC TRBV9 NA TRBJ2-1 NA
CASSFSGGAGETQYF TGTGCCAGCAGCTTTAGCGGGGGGGCAGGAGAGACCCAGTACTTC TRBV7-8 TRBD2 TRBJ2-5 NA
CASSTRDTSYEQYF TGCGCCAGCAGCACCAGGGACACCTCCTACGAGCAGTACTTC TRBV5-1 NA TRBJ2-7 NA
CASSSRAGEGNEQFF TGTGCCAGCAGCTCACGGGCAGGGGAGGGCAATGAGCAGTTCTTC TRBV7-2 NA TRBJ2-1 NA
CASSLAGGNTIYF TGTGCCAGCAGCCTCGCGGGGGGAAACACCATATATTTT TRBV9 NA TRBJ1-3 NA
CASSQVITQGSSYEQYF TGCGCCAGCAGCCAAGTCATCACGCAGGGATCCTCCTACGAGCAGTACTTC TRBV4-3 NA TRBJ2-7 NA
CASRLRAGAAYNEQFF TGTGCCAGCAGATTACGAGCGGGCGCGGCCTACAATGAGCAGTTCTTC TRBV5-6 NA TRBJ2-1 NA
CATHTGVTDTQYF TGTGCCACCCATACGGGGGTCACAGATACGCAGTATTTT TRBV6-5 NA TRBJ2-3 NA
CASSFSGTDTGELFF TGTGCCAGCAGTTTTAGCGGGACCGACACCGGGGAGCTGTTTTTT TRBV27 TRBD2 TRBJ2-2 NA
CASSYLGQGNREQYF TGTGCCAGCAGTTACTTGGGACAGGGAAATCGCGAGCAGTACTTC TRBV6-5 TRBD1 TRBJ2-7 few
CASSMGPNSNQPQHF TGTGCCAGCAGCATGGGCCCTAATAGCAATCAGCCCCAGCATTTT TRBV7-2 NA TRBJ1-5 NA
CASLGGNTDTQYF TGCGCCAGCCTGGGGGGGAACACAGATACGCAGTATTTT TRBV10-1 TRBD2 TRBJ2-3 NA
CASSLGRGLREQYF TGTGCCAGCAGTCTGGGGCGGGGTTTAAGGGAGCAGTACTTC TRBV11-2 NA TRBJ2-7 NA
CASYRTGSSYEQYF TGTGCCAGCTACCGGACAGGGAGCTCCTACGAGCAGTACTTC TRBV21-1 NA TRBJ2-7 NA
CASSQLPGQEFYEQYF TGCGCCAGCAGTCAACTTCCGGGACAGGAATTTTACGAGCAGTACTTC TRBV4-1 TRBD1 TRBJ2-7 NA
CASRPTGEGEKLFF TGTGCCAGCAGACCGACAGGGGAAGGAGAAAAACTGTTTTTT TRBV6-5 TRBD1 TRBJ1-4 NA
CASRSPSGQGAYEQYF TGTGCCAGCAGATCCCCCTCGGGACAGGGGGCCTACGAGCAGTACTTC TRBV28 TRBD1 TRBJ2-7 NA
CASRFGGHTGELFF TGTGCCAGCAGGTTCGGGGGGCACACCGGGGAGCTGTTTTTT TRBV6-1 NA TRBJ2-2 NA
CASSLTSGSKDTQYF TGTGCCAGCAGCTTGACTAGCGGGAGTAAAGATACGCAGTATTTT TRBV5-6 TRBD2 TRBJ2-3 NA